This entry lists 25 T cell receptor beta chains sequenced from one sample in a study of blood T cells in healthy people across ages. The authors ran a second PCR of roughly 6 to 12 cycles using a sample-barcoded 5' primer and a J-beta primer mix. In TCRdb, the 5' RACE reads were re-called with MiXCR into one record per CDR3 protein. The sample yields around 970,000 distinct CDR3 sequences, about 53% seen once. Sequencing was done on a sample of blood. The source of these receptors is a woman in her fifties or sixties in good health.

The CDR3 reads CASSPSAAQNYEQYF. CDR3 sequence (DNA): TGTGCCAGCTCACCTTCAGCGGCACAGAACTACGAGCAGTACTTC. This chain joins TRBV18 and TRBJ2-7, with D possibly matching TRBD2 (5 bases). Trimming removed 3 bases at V and 3 bases at J, with 15 bases between. The CDR3 is made up of 15 amino acids. Germline values: CDR1 KGHSH, CDR2 LQKENI.

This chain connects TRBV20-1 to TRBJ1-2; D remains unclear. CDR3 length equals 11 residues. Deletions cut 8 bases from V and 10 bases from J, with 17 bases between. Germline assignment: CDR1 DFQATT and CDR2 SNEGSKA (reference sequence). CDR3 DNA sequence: TGCAGTCCGCACATGGGAAGGATCTACACCTTC. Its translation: CSPHMGRIYTF.

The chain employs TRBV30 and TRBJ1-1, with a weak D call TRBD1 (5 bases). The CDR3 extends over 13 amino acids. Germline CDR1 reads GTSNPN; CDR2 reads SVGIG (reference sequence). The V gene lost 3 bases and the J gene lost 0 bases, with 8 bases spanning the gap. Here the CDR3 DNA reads TGTGCCTGGAGGACAGCAATGAACACTGAAGCTTTCTTT. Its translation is CAWRTAMNTEAFF.

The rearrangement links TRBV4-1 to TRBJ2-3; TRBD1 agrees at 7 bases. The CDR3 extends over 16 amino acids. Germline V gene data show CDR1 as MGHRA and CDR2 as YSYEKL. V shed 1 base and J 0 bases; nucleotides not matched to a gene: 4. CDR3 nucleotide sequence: TGCGCCAGCAGCCAAGGTACAGGGGTTAGCACAGATACGCAGTATTTT. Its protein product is CASSQGTGVSTDTQYF.

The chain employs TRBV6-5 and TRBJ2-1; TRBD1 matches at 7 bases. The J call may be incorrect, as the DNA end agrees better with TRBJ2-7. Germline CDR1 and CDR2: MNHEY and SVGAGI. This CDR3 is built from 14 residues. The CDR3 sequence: CASSKGASYNEQYF. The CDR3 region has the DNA TGTGCCAGCAGTAAGGGGGCCTCCTACAATGAGCAGTACTTC.

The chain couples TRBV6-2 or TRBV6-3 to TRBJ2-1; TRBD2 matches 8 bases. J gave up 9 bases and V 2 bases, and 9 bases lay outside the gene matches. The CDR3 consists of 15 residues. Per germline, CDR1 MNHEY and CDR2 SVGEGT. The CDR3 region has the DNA TGTGCCAGCAGTTACATGGAGGCGGGAGGACCTGAGCAGTTCTTC. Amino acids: CASSYMEAGGPEQFF.

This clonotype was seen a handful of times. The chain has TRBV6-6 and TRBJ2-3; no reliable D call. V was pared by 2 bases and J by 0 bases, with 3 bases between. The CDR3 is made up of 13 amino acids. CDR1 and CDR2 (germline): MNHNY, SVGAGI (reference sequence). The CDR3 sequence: CASSYKSTDTQYF. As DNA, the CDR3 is TGTGCCAGCAGTTACAAGAGCACAGATACGCAGTATTTT.

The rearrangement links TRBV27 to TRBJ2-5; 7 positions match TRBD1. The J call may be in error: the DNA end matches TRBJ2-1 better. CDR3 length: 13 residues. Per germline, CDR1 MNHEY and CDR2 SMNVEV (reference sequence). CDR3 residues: CASWGTVQETQFF. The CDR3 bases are TGTGCCAGCTGGGGGACAGTCCAAGAGACCCAGTTCTTC.

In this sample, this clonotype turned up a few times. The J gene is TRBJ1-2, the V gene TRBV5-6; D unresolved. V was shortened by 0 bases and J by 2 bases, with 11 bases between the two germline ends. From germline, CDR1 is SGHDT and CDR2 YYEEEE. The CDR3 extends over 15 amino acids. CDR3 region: CASSLELLPNYGYTF. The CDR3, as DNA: TGTGCCAGCAGCTTGGAGTTGCTCCCCAACTATGGCTACACCTTC.

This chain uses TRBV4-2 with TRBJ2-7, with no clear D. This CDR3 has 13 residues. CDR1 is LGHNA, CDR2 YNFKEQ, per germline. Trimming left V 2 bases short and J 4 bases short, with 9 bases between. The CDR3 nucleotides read TGTGCCAGCAGCCAATTCGTTTCGTACGAGCAGTACTTC. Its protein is CASSQFVSYEQYF.

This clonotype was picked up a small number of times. CDR3 in amino acids: CASSPPGTGLGGEQFF. The CDR3, as DNA: TGTGCCAGCAGCCCCCCCGGGACAGGTCTAGGGGGTGAGCAGTTCTTC. J is TRBJ2-1 and V is TRBV27; 8 nucleotides align to TRBD1. The trim removed 6 bases at V and 9 bases at J, leaving 16 bases unmatched. Germline V CDR1 and CDR2: MNHEY, SMNVEV (reference sequence). This CDR3 region has 16 residues.

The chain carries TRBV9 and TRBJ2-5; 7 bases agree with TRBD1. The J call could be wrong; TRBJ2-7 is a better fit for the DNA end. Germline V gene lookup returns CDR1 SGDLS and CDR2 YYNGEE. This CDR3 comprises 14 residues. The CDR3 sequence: CASSVAGGYYEQYF. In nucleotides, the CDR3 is TGTGCCAGCAGCGTAGCAGGGGGTTATTACGAGCAGTACTTC.

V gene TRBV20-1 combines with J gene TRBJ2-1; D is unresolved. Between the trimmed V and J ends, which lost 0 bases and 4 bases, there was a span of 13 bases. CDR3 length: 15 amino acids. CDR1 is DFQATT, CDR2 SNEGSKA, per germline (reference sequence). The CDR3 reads CSARDLRVRYNEQFF. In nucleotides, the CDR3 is TGCAGTGCTAGAGATCTTCGGGTACGATACAATGAGCAGTTCTTC.

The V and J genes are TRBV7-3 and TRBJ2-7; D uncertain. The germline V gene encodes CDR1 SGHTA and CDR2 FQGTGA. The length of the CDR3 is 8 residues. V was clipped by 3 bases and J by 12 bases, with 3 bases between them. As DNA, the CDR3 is TGTGCCAGCAGCTTGCCGTACTTC. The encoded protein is CASSLPYF.

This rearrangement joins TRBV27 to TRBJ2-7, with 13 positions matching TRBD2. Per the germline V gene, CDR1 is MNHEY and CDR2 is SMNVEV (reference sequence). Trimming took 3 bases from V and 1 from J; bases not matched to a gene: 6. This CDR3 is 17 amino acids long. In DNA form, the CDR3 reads TGTGCCAGCAGTTTTTTGGGGACTAGCGGGGTTTCCTACGAGCAGTACTTC. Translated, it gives CASSFLGTSGVSYEQYF.

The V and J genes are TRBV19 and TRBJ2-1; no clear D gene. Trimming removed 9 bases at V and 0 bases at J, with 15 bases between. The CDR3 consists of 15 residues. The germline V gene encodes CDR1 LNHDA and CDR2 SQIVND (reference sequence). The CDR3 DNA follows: TGTGCCAGCAGCCCGGCTCAAAGCTCCTACAATGAGCAGTTCTTC. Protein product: CASSPAQSSYNEQFF.

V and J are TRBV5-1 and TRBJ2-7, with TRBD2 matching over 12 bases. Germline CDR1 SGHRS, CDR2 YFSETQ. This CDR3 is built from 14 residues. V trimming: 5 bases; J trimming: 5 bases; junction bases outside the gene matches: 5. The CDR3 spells CASRRLAGDNEQYF. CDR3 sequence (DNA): TGCGCCAGCAGAAGACTAGCGGGAGACAACGAGCAGTACTTC.

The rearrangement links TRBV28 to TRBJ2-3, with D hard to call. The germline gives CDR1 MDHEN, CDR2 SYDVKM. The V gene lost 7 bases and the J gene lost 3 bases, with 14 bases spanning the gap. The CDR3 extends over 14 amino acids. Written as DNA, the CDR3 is TGTGCCAGCACGGCTTCAACGTGGACAGATACGCAGTATTTT. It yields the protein CASTASTWTDTQYF.

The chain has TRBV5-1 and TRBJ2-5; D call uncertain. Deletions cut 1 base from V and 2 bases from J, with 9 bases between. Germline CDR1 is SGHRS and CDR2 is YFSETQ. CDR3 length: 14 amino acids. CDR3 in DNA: TGCGCCAGCAGCTTGTTCACGCAACAAGAGACCCAGTACTTC. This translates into CASSLFTQQETQYF.

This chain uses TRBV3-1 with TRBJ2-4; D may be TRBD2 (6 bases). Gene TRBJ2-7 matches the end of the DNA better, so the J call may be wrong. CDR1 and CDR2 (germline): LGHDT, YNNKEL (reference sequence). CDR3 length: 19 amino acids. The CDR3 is CASSQEGGRLGLKSYEQYF. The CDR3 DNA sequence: TGTGCCAGCAGCCAAGAGGGGGGAAGGCTCGGGTTAAAATCCTACGAGCAGTACTTC.

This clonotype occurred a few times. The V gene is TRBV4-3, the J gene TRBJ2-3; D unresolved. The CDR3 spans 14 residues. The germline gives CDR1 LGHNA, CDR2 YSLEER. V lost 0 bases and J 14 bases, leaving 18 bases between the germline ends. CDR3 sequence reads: CASSQDWSETPGYF. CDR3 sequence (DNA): TGCGCCAGCAGCCAAGATTGGTCGGAGACTCCTGGGTATTTT.

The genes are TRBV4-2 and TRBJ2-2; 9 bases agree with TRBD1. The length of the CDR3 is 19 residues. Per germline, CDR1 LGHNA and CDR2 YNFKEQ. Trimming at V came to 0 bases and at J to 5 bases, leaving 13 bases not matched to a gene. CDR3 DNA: TGTGCCAGCAGCCAAGATCCCGCGGACAGGGGATGGTTGACCGGGGAGCTGTTTTTT. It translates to CASSQDPADRGWLTGELFF.

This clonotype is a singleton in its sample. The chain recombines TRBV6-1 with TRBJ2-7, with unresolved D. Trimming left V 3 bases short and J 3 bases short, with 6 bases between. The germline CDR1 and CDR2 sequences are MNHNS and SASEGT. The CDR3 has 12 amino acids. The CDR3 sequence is CASSDRFYEQYF. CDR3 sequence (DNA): TGTGCCAGCAGTGACAGATTCTACGAGCAGTACTTC.

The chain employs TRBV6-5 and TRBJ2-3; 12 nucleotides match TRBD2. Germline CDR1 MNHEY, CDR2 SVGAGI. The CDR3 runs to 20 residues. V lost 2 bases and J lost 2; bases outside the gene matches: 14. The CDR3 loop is CASSYPVTSGSSSATDTQYF. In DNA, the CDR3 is TGTGCCAGCAGTTACCCCGTGACTAGCGGGAGCTCATCGGCCACAGATACGCAGTATTTT.

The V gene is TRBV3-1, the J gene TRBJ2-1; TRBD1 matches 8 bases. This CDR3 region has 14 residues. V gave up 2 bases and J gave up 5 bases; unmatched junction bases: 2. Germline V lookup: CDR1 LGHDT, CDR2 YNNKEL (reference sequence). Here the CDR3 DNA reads TGTGCCAGCAGCCAAAACAGGGGGGACAATGAGCAGTTCTTC. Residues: CASSQNRGDNEQFF.